The present entry profiles one T cell receptor beta chain with its context. Its matching antigen is unknown. The data belong to a study of OX40 agonist ivuxolimab in advanced cancers. Study overall: The dose-escalation group included hepatocellular carcinoma, melanoma, renal cell carcinoma and head and neck cancer. Study observations and caveats: The antigens recognized by the expanded peripheral T cells, that is their antigen specificity, were not determined.

The CDR3 length is 16 residues. Trimming shortened V by 5 bases and J by 5 bases, and 16 bases separated the two germline ends. Per germline, CDR1 SSHAT and CDR2 FNYEAQ (reference sequence). Data came from immunoSEQ multiplex PCR; TCRdb stores just in-frame clones and leaves some out. The sample records roughly 80,000 clones, around 80% being singletons. The TCR sequence derives from an adult with an advanced solid tumor such as melanoma, head and neck, liver or kidney cancer. The source was CD4+ or CD8+ T cells sorted from blood, collected in a trial of the OX40 agonist ivuxolimab. This sequence joins TRBV7-7 and TRBJ2-6, with D uncertain. DNA of the CDR3: TGTGCCAGCAGCGGTTCATCACAAAGTCGGGCCAACGTCCTGACTTTC. Translated, it gives CASSGSSQSRANVLTF.